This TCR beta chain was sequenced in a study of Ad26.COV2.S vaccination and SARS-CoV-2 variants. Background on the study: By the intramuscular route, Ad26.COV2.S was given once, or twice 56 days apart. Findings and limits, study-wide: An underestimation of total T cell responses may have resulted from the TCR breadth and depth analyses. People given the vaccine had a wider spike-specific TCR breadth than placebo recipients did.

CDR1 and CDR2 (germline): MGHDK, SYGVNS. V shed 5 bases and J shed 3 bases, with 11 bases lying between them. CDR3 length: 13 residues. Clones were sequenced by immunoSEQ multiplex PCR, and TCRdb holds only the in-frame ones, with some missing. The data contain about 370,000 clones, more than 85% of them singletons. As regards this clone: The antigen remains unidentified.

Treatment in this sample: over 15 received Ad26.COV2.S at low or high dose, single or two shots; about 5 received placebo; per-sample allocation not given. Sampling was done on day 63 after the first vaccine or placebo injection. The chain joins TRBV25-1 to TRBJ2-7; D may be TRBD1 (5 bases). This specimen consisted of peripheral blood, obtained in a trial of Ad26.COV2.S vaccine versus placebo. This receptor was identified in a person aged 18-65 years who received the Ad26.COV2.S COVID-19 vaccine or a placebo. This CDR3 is CASSHDRGYEQYF. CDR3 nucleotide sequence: TGTGCCAGCAGTCACGACAGAGGCTACGAGCAGTACTTC.